Presented here are 28 T cell receptor beta chains from one specimen sequenced in a study of blood T cells in healthy people across ages. With a J-beta primer mix and a sample-barcoded 5' primer, a second PCR ran 7 to 11 cycles. TCRdb processed the 5' RACE reads anew with MiXCR; each CDR3 protein has one entry. The table has 850,000 to 1,000,000 distinct CDR3 sequences, roughly 47% seen once. Sequencing was done on a sample of blood. The receptors originated from a woman aged 55-70 years in good health.

This clonotype has a handful of counts. This rearrangement joins TRBV6-5 to TRBJ2-7; no definite D call. V gave up 0 bases and J gave up 4 bases, with 13 bases separating them. Germline V gene data show CDR1 as MNHEY and CDR2 as SVGAGI. This CDR3 contains 15 residues. Here the CDR3 reads CASSYSVRAPYEQYF. The CDR3 DNA follows: TGTGCCAGCAGTTACTCCGTCCGGGCCCCATACGAGCAGTACTTC.

This clonotype was recorded at least ten times. The chain has TRBV18 and TRBJ2-6, with D tentatively TRBD1 (5 bases). CDR1 is KGHSH, CDR2 LQKENI, per germline. This CDR3 is built from 14 residues. V lost 8 bases to trimming and J lost 1 base, with 9 bases between them. CDR3 nucleotides: TGTGCCAGCAGCCCAGGGTCTGGGGCCAACGTCCTGACTTTC. It codes for CASSPGSGANVLTF. Supplemented by reference TRBV18 and TRBJ2-6, the full variable domain reads NAGVMQNPRHLVRRRGQEARLRCSPMKGHSHVYWYRQLPEEGLKFMVYLQKENIIDESGMPKERFSAEFPKEGPSILRIQQVVRGDSAAYFCASSPGSGANVLTFGAGSRLTVL.

V usage is TRBV7-2 and J usage is TRBJ2-3; 10 bases line up with TRBD2. The CDR3 runs to 15 residues. The trim removed 1 base at V and 5 bases at J, leaving 3 bases unmatched. Germline V gives CDR1 SGHTA, CDR2 FQGNSA. This CDR3 reads CASSLDLAGVDTQYF. In DNA, the CDR3 is TGTGCCAGCAGCTTAGATCTAGCGGGAGTAGATACGCAGTATTTT.

This chain uses TRBV7-9 with TRBJ2-1; 11 bases are a match to TRBD2. This CDR3 is built from 15 residues. Germline V gene sequence: CDR1 SEHNR, CDR2 FQNEAQ (reference sequence). V lost 10 bases, J lost 4 bases, and 9 bases stayed unmatched. This CDR3 reads CAIRSGTSGYNEQFF. As DNA, the CDR3 is TGTGCCATTCGATCCGGGACTAGCGGATACAATGAGCAGTTCTTC.

With regard to this clonotype: At one end, the junction sequence differs from germline, possibly due to a read error. The genes are TRBV4-1 and TRBJ1-6; D is uncertain. The CDR3 contains 13 residues. The germline gives CDR1 MGHRA, CDR2 YSYEKL. The CDR3 DNA reads as TGCGCCAGCAGCCAAGTACAGCTCTCACCCCCCCACTTT. This codes for CASSQVQLSPPHF.

The chain has TRBV6-5 and TRBJ1-2; D might be TRBD1 (5 bases). Germline V gives CDR1 MNHEY, CDR2 SVGAGI. V lost 9 bases and J lost 4, with 12 bases in between. CDR3 length: 12 amino acids. CDR3 region: CASSTAPYGYTF. As DNA, the CDR3 is TGTGCCAGTTCGACAGCGCCCTATGGCTACACCTTC.

V gene TRBV21-1 combines with J gene TRBJ1-5; the table's TRBD1 call for D was not verified on the DNA. TRBV21-1 is given as a pseudogene. CDR3 length: 15 residues. CDR3 region: CASSSRTGSNQPQHF. CDR3 nucleotide sequence: TGTGCCAGCAGCTCGCGGACAGGCTCCAATCAGCCCCAGCATTTT.

The rearrangement links TRBV11-2 to TRBJ2-5; D ambiguous. From germline, CDR1 is SGHAT and CDR2 FQNNGV. Trimming pared 1 base from V and 1 base from J, leaving 13 bases between. The CDR3 has 16 amino acids. The CDR3 sequence is CASSLVGRAGQETQYF. The CDR3 coding sequence is TGTGCCAGCAGCTTAGTTGGTAGGGCAGGCCAAGAGACCCAGTACTTC.

This clonotype appeared many times. The V gene is TRBV7-2, the J gene TRBJ1-2, with D uncertain. V was trimmed by 5 bases and J by 8 bases, leaving 18 bases between them. In germline, CDR1 is SGHTA, CDR2 FQGNSA. The CDR3 length is 14 residues. This chain's CDR3 is CASSPRSPLGGYTF. For the CDR3, the DNA is TGTGCCAGCAGCCCGAGGTCTCCTCTGGGCGGCTACACCTTC.

This chain uses TRBV20-1 with TRBJ2-1; D gene ambiguous. CDR1 is DFQATT and CDR2 is SNEGSKA in the germline V gene (reference sequence). Trimming took off 3 bases at V and 8 bases at J, with 8 bases between the two ends. The CDR3 has 11 residues. In nucleotides, the CDR3 is TGCAGTGCTAGTCCCGTGGATGAGCAGTTCTTC. Its protein is CSASPVDEQFF.

A word on this clonotype: With a much larger clone just one base away, this may be a read error. This sequence joins TRBV29-1 and TRBJ2-1; no firm D call. The DNA end favors TRBJ2-7, so the J call may be wrong. CDR3 length: 12 residues. Germline lookup yields CDR1 SQVTM and CDR2 ANQGSEA. The CDR3 loop is CGARPPYNEQYF. The CDR3 region has the DNA TGCGGCGCACGTCCTCCCTACAATGAGCAGTACTTC.

This clonotype was seen a handful of times. V and J are TRBV7-2 and TRBJ2-2; D is undetermined. Trimming left V 6 bases short and J 1 base short, with 6 bases between. CDR1 is SGHTA, CDR2 FQGNSA, per germline. This CDR3 has 13 amino acids. CDR3 bases: TGTGCCAGCAGATCACAGAACACCGGGGAGCTGTTTTTT. It yields the protein CASRSQNTGELFF.

The DNA of the CDR3 is TGCAGTGCTAGCCTAGGAGTGGCCTCGACAGATACGCAGTATTTT. Translation gives CSASLGVASTDTQYF. The V gene is TRBV20-1, the J gene TRBJ2-3; D call uncertain. Germline CDR1 reads DFQATT; CDR2 reads SNEGSKA (reference sequence). The CDR3 contains 15 residues. Deletions cut 3 bases from V and 3 bases from J, with 16 bases between.

This clonotype was seen repeatedly, ten times or more. The V call is TRBV4-1, the J call TRBJ2-3; D not resolved. Germline CDR1 and CDR2: MGHRA and YSYEKL. The CDR3 length is 12 residues. Trimming shortened V by 0 bases and J by 10 bases, and 8 bases separated the two germline ends. The CDR3 reads CASSQDLSPQYF. DNA of the CDR3: TGCGCCAGCAGCCAAGACCTTTCCCCGCAGTATTTT.

The J gene is TRBJ2-7, the V gene TRBV5-1; D is ambiguous. The DNA matches TRBJ2-5 better at its end, which makes the J call doubtful. Germline V gene lookup returns CDR1 SGHRS and CDR2 YFSETQ. The CDR3 has 14 residues. The CDR3 loop reads CASSLLPDQETQYF. Here the CDR3 DNA reads TGCGCCAGCAGCTTGCTACCAGATCAAGAGACCCAGTACTTC.

V gene TRBV5-6 combines with J gene TRBJ2-5; no clear D gene. The germline V gene encodes CDR1 SGHDT and CDR2 YYEEEE. The V gene lost 4 bases and the J gene lost 3 bases, with 10 bases spanning the gap. This CDR3 has 13 residues. The chain's CDR3 is CASSALDEETQYF. The CDR3 DNA follows: TGTGCCAGCAGCGCCTTGGACGAAGAGACCCAGTACTTC.

This clonotype was picked up a small number of times. The chain recombines TRBV12-3 or TRBV12-4 with TRBJ2-7; D is undetermined. Trimming cost V 2 bases and J 2 bases, with 10 bases left between them. CDR3 length: 14 amino acids. The CDR3 loop reads CASSLYGSAYEQYF. CDR3 bases: TGTGCCAGCAGTTTATATGGCTCAGCCTACGAGCAGTACTTC.

The chain is built from TRBV10-3 and TRBJ2-1; 7 nucleotides line up with TRBD2. Unmatched junction bases numbered 13, after V lost 4 bases and J lost 4 bases. The CDR3 has 17 amino acids. Per the germline V gene, CDR1 is ENHRY and CDR2 is SYGVKD. CDR3 sequence: CAISGRSGRESYNEQFF. CDR3 DNA: TGTGCCATCAGTGGACGGTCGGGGCGGGAGTCTTACAATGAGCAGTTCTTC.

This clonotype was seen more than once but under ten times. The V call is TRBV6-5, the J call TRBJ1-1; D might be TRBD1 (6 bases). Trimming shortened V by 7 bases and J by 0 bases, and 18 bases separated the two germline ends. CDR3 length: 16 amino acids. Germline CDR1 MNHEY, CDR2 SVGAGI. The CDR3 DNA reads TGTGCCAGCAACGAACAGGGAAGAAATCTGAACACTGAAGCTTTCTTT. Translation gives CASNEQGRNLNTEAFF.

The CDR3 DNA reads as TGTGCCAGCCGATCCCCGCGGAACACTGAAGCTTTCTTT. Its protein is CASRSPRNTEAFF. The chain couples TRBV2 to TRBJ1-1; D not resolved. Germline-derived CDR1 and CDR2 are SNHLY and FYNNEI. The CDR3 has 13 residues. Between the trimmed V and J ends, which lost 8 bases and 1 base, there was a span of 11 bases. The full variable domain, in which reference TRBV2 and TRBJ1-1 provide the parts outside the CDR3, is EPEVTQTPSHQVTQMGQEVILRCVPISNHLYFYWYRQILGQKVEFLVSFYNNEISEKSEIFDDQFSVERPDGSNFTLKIRSTKLEDSAMYFCASRSPRNTEAFFGQGTRLTVV.

This clonotype was picked up a small number of times. The V and J genes are TRBV28 and TRBJ1-5; 10 bases are a match to TRBD1. Germline V CDR1 and CDR2: MDHEN, SYDVKM. After removal of 6 bases from V and 4 bases from J, the junction contained 6 bases not matched to a gene. The CDR3 is 15 residues long. CDR3 residues: CASRGGTGDNQPQHF. The DNA for the CDR3 is TGTGCCAGCAGGGGAGGGACAGGGGATAATCAGCCCCAGCATTTT.

The CDR3 DNA is TGTGCCAGCAGCGTAGATCCTAGGAGATACATTCAGTACTTC. Its translation is CASSVDPRRYIQYF. The rearrangement links TRBV7-2 to TRBJ2-4; D gene unclear. Trimming removed 5 bases at V and 8 bases at J, with 16 bases between. CDR1 is SGHTA and CDR2 is FQGNSA in the germline V gene. This CDR3 spans 14 amino acids.

This clonotype came up a few times. V gene TRBV6-5 combines with J gene TRBJ2-7; TRBD1 aligns across 7 bases. The CDR3 totals 14 residues. The germline gives CDR1 MNHEY, CDR2 SVGAGI. Trimming took 7 bases from V and 2 from J; bases not matched to a gene: 8. CDR3 region: CASNDGQGAYEQYF. The CDR3 DNA reads as TGTGCCAGCAACGACGGGCAGGGGGCCTACGAGCAGTACTTC.

This clonotype was counted many times. The gene calls are TRBV5-1 and TRBJ1-2; 9 positions match TRBD1. V shed 4 bases, J shed 4 bases, and the junction held 8 bases outside the gene matches. The length of the CDR3 is 15 residues. Germline V gives CDR1 SGHRS, CDR2 YFSETQ. CDR3 DNA: TGCGCCAGCAGCCGCGGACAGGGGAGGTCCTATGGCTACACCTTC. This encodes CASSRGQGRSYGYTF.

The chain is built from TRBV11-2 and TRBJ1-1; D is uncertain. Germline CDR1 SGHAT, CDR2 FQNNGV. V was shortened by 1 base and J by 10 bases, with 16 bases between the two germline ends. This CDR3 contains 14 residues. As DNA, the CDR3 is TGTGCCAGCAGCTTAGGATCGGTGGGCGCGGTAGCTTTCTTT. Encoded protein: CASSLGSVGAVAFF.

The table lists this clonotype with a few counts. The V call is TRBV7-2, the J call TRBJ2-7, with 10 bases identical to TRBD1. There are 15 residues in the CDR3. Germline values: CDR1 SGHTA, CDR2 FQGNSA. The junction had 4 bases not matched to a gene; V was cut back by 2 bases and J by 3 bases. The CDR3 region has the DNA TGTGCCAGCAGCTTACAGGGACAGGGGAACTACGAGCAGTACTTC. It translates to CASSLQGQGNYEQYF.

This clonotype appeared a few times. The V call is TRBV2, the J call TRBJ2-7, with D tentatively TRBD1 (5 bases). The end of the DNA fits TRBJ2-5 better, so the J call may be wrong. The V gene's germline CDR1 is SNHLY and CDR2 FYNNEI. The CDR3 is made up of 13 amino acids. Written as DNA, the CDR3 is TGTGCCAATCACAGGTCAGGCCAAGAGACCCAGTACTTC. It translates to CANHRSGQETQYF.

This rearrangement joins TRBV5-4 to TRBJ1-2; 9 nucleotides match TRBD1. Trimming at V came to 4 bases and at J to 3 bases, leaving 10 bases not matched to a gene. CDR1 is SGHNT, CDR2 YYREEE, per germline (reference sequence). The length of the CDR3 is 16 residues. CDR3 bases: TGTGCCAGCAGCGCCCGGGGGACAGGGTATCACTATGGCTACACCTTC. Its protein is CASSARGTGYHYGYTF.